The 31 T cell receptor beta chains in this list originate from one sample, sequenced in a study of OX40 agonist ivuxolimab in advanced cancers. Produced via immunoSEQ multiplex PCR; TCRdb's table is partial and in-frame only. Here the sample spans about 69,000 clones, over 75% being singletons. This material consisted of CD4+ or CD8+ T cells sorted from blood, taken in a trial of the OX40 agonist ivuxolimab. These receptor sequences come from an adult with an advanced solid tumor such as melanoma, head and neck, liver or kidney cancer.

V gene TRBV9 combines with J gene TRBJ2-6; TRBD1 agrees at 9 bases. The trim removed 3 bases at V and 17 bases at J, leaving 6 bases unmatched. This CDR3 comprises 12 residues. Germline CDR1 reads SGDLS; CDR2 reads YYNGEE. CDR3 loop: CASSERTGAMTF. CDR3 nucleotide sequence: TGTGCCAGCAGCGAGAGGACAGGGGCTATGACTTTC. Based on the CDR3 plus reference TRBV9 and TRBJ2-6, the full variable domain is DSGVTQTPKHLITATGQRVTLRCSPRSGDLSVYWYQQSLDQGLQFLIQYYNGEERAKGNILERFSAQQFPDLHSELNLSSLELGDSALYFCASSERTGAMTFGAGSRLTVL.

The V and J genes are TRBV19 and TRBJ2-7, with D possibly matching TRBD1 (6 bases). CDR1 LNHDA and CDR2 SQIVND come from the germline V gene (reference sequence). Trimming removed 3 bases at V and 6 bases at J, with 15 bases between. CDR3 size: 14 residues. The CDR3 here is CASSMRTVPREQYF. The DNA of the CDR3 is TGTGCCAGTAGTATGAGGACAGTCCCTCGCGAGCAGTACTTC.

This chain joins TRBV7-2 and TRBJ2-1, with D unresolved. Trimming removed 5 bases from V and 4 bases from J, with 18 bases in between. This CDR3 has 16 residues. The germline gives CDR1 SGHTA, CDR2 FQGNSA. The CDR3 bases are TGTGCCAGCAGCCCCATAGAGGTTAGGGTGTACAATGAGCAGTTCTTC. This sequence encodes CASSPIEVRVYNEQFF.

The chain is built from TRBV7-9 and TRBJ2-7; D is possibly TRBD2 (5 bases). The CDR3 is 13 amino acids. Trimming left V 3 bases short and J 6 bases short, with 12 bases between. Germline CDR1 SEHNR, CDR2 FQNEAQ (reference sequence). The CDR3 nucleotides read TGTGCCAGCAGCTTTGAGGGATTTAGCGAGCAGTACTTC. This gives the protein CASSFEGFSEQYF. The whole variable domain, remainder taken from reference TRBV7-9 and TRBJ2-7, is DTGVSQNPRHKITKRGQNVTFRCDPISEHNRLYWYRQTLGQGPEFLTYFQNEAQLEKSRLLSDRFSAERPKGSFSTLEIQRTEQGDSAMYLCASSFEGFSEQYFGPGTRLTVT.

Only one count was recorded for this clone. The chain carries TRBV13 and TRBJ2-5, with TRBD1 matching 9 bases. V trimming: 5 bases; J trimming: 5 bases; junction bases outside the gene matches: 18. The CDR3 loop spans 18 amino acids. Germline CDR1 and CDR2: PRHDT and FYEKMQ (reference sequence). The CDR3 DNA reads as TGTGCCAGCAGCACCCATGTCCCGGGACAGGGAGGGCAGGAGACCCAGTACTTC. Residues: CASSTHVPGQGGQETQYF.

The genes are TRBV7-3 and TRBJ2-1, with TRBD1 matching 10 bases. Looked up from germline, CDR1 is SGHTA and CDR2 is FQGTGA. The CDR3 has 16 amino acids. The trim removed 5 bases at V and 8 bases at J, leaving 12 bases unmatched. The CDR3 nucleotides are TGTGCCAGCAGCCCGAGCGAGACAGGGGGCAAAGATGAGCAGTTCTTC. It encodes CASSPSETGGKDEQFF.

The genes are TRBV10-3 and TRBJ1-5, with 9 bases fitting TRBD1. The CDR3 loop spans 15 amino acids. V lost 2 bases and J lost 6; bases outside the gene matches: 5. CDR1 ENHRY and CDR2 SYGVKD come from the germline V gene. The CDR3 sequence is CAISETDRGSQPQHF. The CDR3 nucleotides read TGTGCCATCAGTGAGACGGACAGGGGTAGTCAGCCCCAGCATTTT.

The chain combines TRBV4-3 with TRBJ1-4, with D possibly being TRBD1 (6 bases). Trimming cost V 3 bases and J 7 bases, with 18 bases left between them. Germline CDR1 is LGHNA and CDR2 is YSLEER. The CDR3 totals 16 residues. The CDR3 DNA is TGCGCCAGCAGCCAGTATACAGGGACCGCCCTTGAAAAACTGTTTTTT. Its protein is CASSQYTGTALEKLFF.

The J gene is TRBJ2-7, the V gene TRBV28; D possibly matches TRBD1 or TRBD2 (5 bases each). The CDR3 sequence is 11 residues long. V lost 8 bases to trimming and J lost 5 bases, with 10 bases between them. Germline V gene lookup returns CDR1 MDHEN and CDR2 SYDVKM. For the CDR3, the DNA is TGTGCCAGCGGGGGTATCCACGAGCAGTACTTC. Its translation is CASGGIHEQYF. The full variable domain, with the rest looked up from reference TRBV28 and TRBJ2-7, is DVKVTQSSRYLVKRTGEKVFLECVQDMDHENMFWYRQDPGLGLRLIYFSYDVKMKEKGDIPEGYSVSREKKERFSLILESASTNQTSMYLCASGGIHEQYFGPGTRLTVT.

The chain combines TRBV19 with TRBJ2-3; D possibly corresponds to TRBD1 (5 bases). Between the trimmed V and J ends, which lost 5 bases and 3 bases, there was a span of 12 bases. The CDR3 totals 14 residues. The germline V gene encodes CDR1 LNHDA and CDR2 SQIVND (reference sequence). The CDR3 nucleotides read TGTGCCAGTAGTGGAAGGGCAGGGACAGATACGCAGTATTTT. This gives the protein CASSGRAGTDTQYF. The full variable domain, with the rest looked up from reference TRBV19 and TRBJ2-3, is DGGITQSPKYLFRKEGQNVTLSCEQNLNHDAMYWYRQDPGQGLRLIYYSQIVNDFQKGDIAEGYSVSREKKESFPLTVTSAQKNPTAFYLCASSGRAGTDTQYFGPGTRLTVL.

The count of this clone is one. The chain links TRBV7-9 to TRBJ2-7; no reliable D call. V was shortened by 5 bases and J by 2 bases, with 19 bases between the two germline ends. Germline V lookup: CDR1 SEHNR, CDR2 FQNEAQ (reference sequence). This CDR3 has 16 amino acids. CDR3 nucleotides: TGTGCCAGCAGCCCCGGAATCGCCGCGGCTCCCTACGAGCAGTACTTC. Protein: CASSPGIAAAPYEQYF.

V and J are TRBV19 and TRBJ1-1; tentative D call: TRBD1 (5 bases). Germline V gene data show CDR1 as LNHDA and CDR2 as SQIVND (reference sequence). V dropped 6 bases and J dropped 3 bases, with 20 bases sitting between them. CDR3 length: 16 amino acids. The CDR3 is CASSVGTRGGYTEAFF. The CDR3 bases are TGTGCCAGTAGCGTCGGGACGCGGGGGGGATACACTGAAGCTTTCTTT.

CDR3 nucleotide sequence: TGTGCCAGCAGCCAAGGGTCTCCTAAGGGTGCTTTCTTT. It is translated as CASSQGSPKGAFF. The chain joins TRBV14 to TRBJ1-1; D unresolved. In germline, CDR1 is SGHDN, CDR2 FVKESK. The V gene lost 1 base and the J gene lost 11 bases, with 14 bases spanning the gap. The CDR3 is made up of 13 amino acids.

This clone appeared a few times. The J gene is TRBJ1-1, the V gene TRBV30, with no clear D. Deletions cut 3 bases from V and 5 bases from J, with 13 bases between. Germline V gene sequence: CDR1 GTSNPN, CDR2 SVGIG (reference sequence). This CDR3 spans 13 amino acids. The CDR3 sequence: CAWRLALGTEAFF. CDR3 coding DNA: TGTGCCTGGAGATTGGCCCTGGGGACTGAAGCTTTCTTT.

The gene calls are TRBV7-3 and TRBJ2-1; 7 bases are shared with TRBD2. V dropped 5 bases and J dropped 5; count of bases not matched to a gene: 12. The CDR3 covers 16 residues. Germline V gives CDR1 SGHTA, CDR2 FQGTGA. The CDR3 nucleotides read TGTGCCAGCAGCCAAATTACCGGGACTAACGACAATGAGCAGTTCTTC. The encoded protein is CASSQITGTNDNEQFF.

The chain employs TRBV5-1 and TRBJ1-5; 8 nucleotides agree with TRBD1. V gave up 2 bases and J gave up 0 bases; unmatched junction bases: 19. The CDR3 length is 21 residues. Germline V gives CDR1 SGHRS, CDR2 YFSETQ. CDR3 in DNA: TGCGCCAGCAGCTTTCCGTCTAGGGACAGGCCATTACCTTATAGCAATCAGCCCCAGCATTTT. Protein: CASSFPSRDRPLPYSNQPQHF. The full variable domain, its missing parts supplied by reference TRBV5-1 and TRBJ1-5, is KAGVTQTPRYLIKTRGQQVTLSCSPISGHRSVSWYQQTPGQGLQFLFEYFSETQRNKGNFPGRFSGRQFSNSRSEMNVSTLELGDSALYLCASSFPSRDRPLPYSNQPQHFGDGTRLSIL.

J is TRBJ1-1 and V is TRBV9; no clear D gene. Germline V gives CDR1 SGDLS, CDR2 YYNGEE. There are 16 residues in the CDR3. V was cut by 0 bases and J by 0 bases, with 12 bases left in between. This CDR3 reads CASSVGFGLLNTEAFF. DNA of the CDR3: TGTGCCAGCAGCGTAGGGTTCGGACTTTTGAACACTGAAGCTTTCTTT.

V gene TRBV6-1 combines with J gene TRBJ1-1; D may be TRBD1 (5 bases). CDR3 length: 13 residues. Trimming took off 3 bases at V and 6 bases at J, with 11 bases between the two ends. Germline V CDR1 and CDR2: MNHNS, SASEGT. As DNA, the CDR3 is TGTGCCAGCAGTGACCAGGGTTGGGCTGAAGCTTTCTTT. Its translation: CASSDQGWAEAFF.

The genes are TRBV27 and TRBJ2-2; D gene ambiguous. There are 11 residues in the CDR3. The V end lost 6 bases, the J end lost 5 bases, and 4 bases lay between the germline ends. CDR1 and CDR2 (germline): MNHEY, SMNVEV (reference sequence). The CDR3 is CASRLTGELFF. The CDR3 DNA follows: TGTGCCAGCAGATTAACCGGGGAGCTGTTTTTT.

The genes are TRBV27 and TRBJ2-5; the match to TRBD2 covers 9 bases. The CDR3 sequence is 14 residues long. Germline CDR1 and CDR2: MNHEY and SMNVEV (reference sequence). Trimming removed 3 bases from V and 3 bases from J; junction bases left unmatched: 2. The DNA of the CDR3 is TGTGCCAGCAGTTTTCGACTAGCGGAAGAGACCCAGTACTTC. Protein: CASSFRLAEETQYF.

The chain has TRBV2 and TRBJ1-1; D possibly corresponds to TRBD1 (5 bases). Germline V gene lookup returns CDR1 SNHLY and CDR2 FYNNEI. V was cut by 4 bases and J by 0 bases, with 15 bases left in between. The CDR3 contains 16 residues. The CDR3 protein is CASSAGFLGVNTEAFF. DNA of the CDR3: TGTGCCAGCAGTGCAGGGTTTTTAGGGGTGAACACTGAAGCTTTCTTT.

The V gene is TRBV9, the J gene TRBJ2-3; the match to TRBD2 covers 8 bases. CDR3 length: 16 residues. The ends lost 0 bases at V and 5 bases at J; junction bases unmatched: 8. CDR1 and CDR2 (germline): SGDLS, YYNGEE. Here the CDR3 DNA reads TGTGCCAGCAGCGTAGGTGGTAGCGGGGTTGGAGATACGCAGTATTTT. This encodes CASSVGGSGVGDTQYF. Based on the CDR3 plus reference TRBV9 and TRBJ2-3, the full variable domain is DSGVTQTPKHLITATGQRVTLRCSPRSGDLSVYWYQQSLDQGLQFLIQYYNGEERAKGNILERFSAQQFPDLHSELNLSSLELGDSALYFCASSVGGSGVGDTQYFGPGTRLTVL.

The chain carries TRBV13 and TRBJ2-7; D may be TRBD1 (5 bases). The CDR3 consists of 14 residues. Germline assignment: CDR1 PRHDT and CDR2 FYEKMQ (reference sequence). The germline V and J ends were trimmed by 5 bases and 0 bases, with 11 bases remaining between them. The CDR3 region is CASSPQGGSYEQYF. CDR3 coding DNA: TGTGCCAGCAGCCCTCAGGGTGGCTCCTACGAGCAGTACTTC.

This sequence joins TRBV2 and TRBJ2-1, with 14 bases aligning to TRBD2. V trimming: 7 bases; J trimming: 0 bases; junction bases outside the gene matches: 8. CDR3 length: 18 amino acids. Looked up from germline, CDR1 is SNHLY and CDR2 is FYNNEI. The CDR3 here is CASTRTSGRLSSYNEQFF. The CDR3 nucleotides read TGTGCCAGCACTAGGACTAGCGGGAGGTTAAGCTCCTACAATGAGCAGTTCTTC.

This chain uses TRBV19 with TRBJ1-2; 9 positions match TRBD1. Germline-derived CDR1 and CDR2 are LNHDA and SQIVND (reference sequence). This CDR3 contains 15 residues. The V segment lost 3 bases and the J segment 2 bases; nucleotides outside the gene matches: 4. DNA of the CDR3: TGTGCCAGTAGTATCCGGGACAGGGTGAACTATGGCTACACCTTC. This codes for CASSIRDRVNYGYTF.

The chain has TRBV4-3 and TRBJ2-5, with a possible D match to TRBD2 (5 bases). V lost 3 bases and J 1 base, leaving 15 bases between the germline ends. This CDR3 has 16 residues. Looked up from germline, CDR1 is LGHNA and CDR2 is YSLEER. The CDR3 is CASSQSFMAGQETQYF. In DNA form, the CDR3 reads TGCGCCAGCAGCCAGTCTTTCATGGCGGGCCAAGAGACCCAGTACTTC.

The chain carries TRBV6-6 and TRBJ2-1; D may be TRBD1 (5 bases). V dropped 8 bases and J dropped 10 bases, with 12 bases sitting between them. The CDR3 has 11 amino acids. Germline lookup yields CDR1 MNHNY and CDR2 SVGAGI (reference sequence). CDR3 nucleotide sequence: TGTGCCAGCTTAGGGGTTCCGGAGCAGTTCTTC. Encoded protein: CASLGVPEQFF.

The V gene is TRBV30, the J gene TRBJ1-5, with TRBD1 as a possible D gene (6 bases). The germline V and J ends were trimmed by 0 bases and 6 bases, with 12 bases remaining between them. This CDR3 comprises 14 residues. Per the germline V gene, CDR1 is GTSNPN and CDR2 is SVGIG (reference sequence). CDR3: CAWSVWGGLQPQHF. Written as DNA, the CDR3 is TGTGCCTGGAGTGTATGGGGGGGCCTTCAGCCCCAGCATTTT.

V is TRBV14 and J is TRBJ2-7; D might be TRBD2 (6 bases). Germline CDR1 SGHDN, CDR2 FVKESK. V was trimmed by 4 bases and J by 0 bases, leaving 13 bases between them. The CDR3 extends over 15 amino acids. For the CDR3, the DNA is TGTGCCAGCAGCCCCCCAGGAGGGGCCTCCTACGAGCAGTACTTC. Translating it yields CASSPPGGASYEQYF. The full variable domain, in which reference TRBV14 and TRBJ2-7 provide the parts outside the CDR3, is EAGVTQFPSHSVIEKGQTVTLRCDPISGHDNLYWYRRVMGKEIKFLLHFVKESKQDESGMPNNRFLAERTGGTYSTLKVQPAELEDSGVYFCASSPPGGASYEQYFGPGTRLTVT.

The rearrangement joins TRBV18 to TRBJ1-1; D may be TRBD1 (6 bases). There are 14 residues in the CDR3. Germline values: CDR1 KGHSH, CDR2 LQKENI. Deletions cut 6 bases from V and 0 bases from J, with 11 bases between. CDR3 in DNA: TGTGCCAGCTCTCGGACAGCAATGAACACTGAAGCTTTCTTT. Translating it yields CASSRTAMNTEAFF.

The chain combines TRBV29-1 with TRBJ2-1; 8 bases match TRBD2. Germline assignment: CDR1 SQVTM and CDR2 ANQGSEA. The V segment lost 5 bases and the J segment 4 bases; nucleotides outside the gene matches: 4. The CDR3 runs to 13 residues. CDR3 loop: CSVKTSGYNEQFF. The CDR3 DNA reads as TGCAGCGTTAAAACTAGCGGATACAATGAGCAGTTCTTC.